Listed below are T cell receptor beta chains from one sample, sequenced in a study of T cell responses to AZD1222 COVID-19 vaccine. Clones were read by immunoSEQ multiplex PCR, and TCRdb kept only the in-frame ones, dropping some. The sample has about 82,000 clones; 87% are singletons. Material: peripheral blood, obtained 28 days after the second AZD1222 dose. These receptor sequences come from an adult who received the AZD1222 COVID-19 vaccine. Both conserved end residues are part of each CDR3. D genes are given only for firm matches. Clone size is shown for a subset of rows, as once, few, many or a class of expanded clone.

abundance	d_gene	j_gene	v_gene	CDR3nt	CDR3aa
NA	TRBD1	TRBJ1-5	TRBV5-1	TGCGCCAGCAGCTTGGGACAGGGAAGCAATCAGCCCCAGCATTTT	CASSLGQGSNQPQHF
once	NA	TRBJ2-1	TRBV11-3	TGTGCCAGCAGCTTATTTTCGGCCAGGGAAAACTACAATGAGCAGTTCTTC	CASSLFSARENYNEQFF
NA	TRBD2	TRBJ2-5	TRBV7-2	TGTGCCACCCAAATCGGGGGGGCCGGAAAGACCCAGTACTTC	CATQIGGAGKTQYF
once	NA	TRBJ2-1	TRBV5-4	TGTGCCAGCAGCTTGGGACAACGGAATGAGCAGTTCTTC	CASSLGQRNEQFF
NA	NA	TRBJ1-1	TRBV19	TGTGCCAGTAGTATCCAGTTTGGGAACACTGAAGCTTTCTTT	CASSIQFGNTEAFF
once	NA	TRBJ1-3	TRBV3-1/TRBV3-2	TGTGCCAGCAGCCAAGGGTGGGGCTCTGGAAACACCATATATTTT	CASSQGWGSGNTIYF
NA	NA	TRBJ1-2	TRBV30	TGTGCCTGGAGTGTAGCGTCAGGGTATGGCTACACCTTC	CAWSVASGYGYTF
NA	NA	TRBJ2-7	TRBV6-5	TGTGCCAGCAGTTACTCTAGGCGGCAGGGTATCGGCGAGCAGTACTTC	CASSYSRRQGIGEQYF
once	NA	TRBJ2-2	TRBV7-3	TGTGCCAGCAGCTTACCTCCCAACACCGGGGAGCTGTTTTTT	CASSLPPNTGELFF
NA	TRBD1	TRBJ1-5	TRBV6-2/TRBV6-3	TGTGCCAGCAGTAAGGACAGGGGTCCTAGCAATCAGCCCCAGCATTTT	CASSKDRGPSNQPQHF
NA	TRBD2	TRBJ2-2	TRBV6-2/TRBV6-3	TGTGCCAGCAGTTATAGGGCTAGCGGGAACACCGGGGAGCTGTTTTTT	CASSYRASGNTGELFF
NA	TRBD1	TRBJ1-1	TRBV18	TGTGCCAGCTCACAAGGACAGGCGAACACTGAAGCTTTCTTT	CASSQGQANTEAFF
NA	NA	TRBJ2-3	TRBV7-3	TGTGCCAGTCAACCGGGACCTTTTGATACGCAGTATTTT	CASQPGPFDTQYF
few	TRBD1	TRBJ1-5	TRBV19	TGTGCCAGTAGGGGACAGGGGGTTGGGCAGCCCCAGCATTTT	CASRGQGVGQPQHF
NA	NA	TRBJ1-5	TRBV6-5	TGTGCCAGCAGCCGTTCCAACCTATATCAGCCCCAGCATTTT	CASSRSNLYQPQHF
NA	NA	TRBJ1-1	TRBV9	TGTGCCAGCAGCCCCCCGGGGAGGATGAACACTGAAGCTTTCTTT	CASSPPGRMNTEAFF
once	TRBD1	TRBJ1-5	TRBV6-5	TGTGCCAGCAATTCACCCGACAGGGGGGGTCCGGCCCAGCATTTT	CASNSPDRGGPAQHF
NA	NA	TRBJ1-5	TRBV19	TGTGCCAGTACCGTTACAGTCCGGAGCAATCAGCCCCAGCATTTT	CASTVTVRSNQPQHF
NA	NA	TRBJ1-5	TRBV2	TGTGCCAGCAACCTACAGGGTGAGGGCCAGCCCCAGCATTTT	CASNLQGEGQPQHF
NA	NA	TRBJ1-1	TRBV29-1	TGCAGCGTCAAAAGGGACGGGAACACTGAAGCTTTCTTT	CSVKRDGNTEAFF
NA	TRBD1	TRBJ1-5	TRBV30	TGTGCCTGGCGGACAGGGGGCCTAGGACAGCCCCAGCATTTT	CAWRTGGLGQPQHF
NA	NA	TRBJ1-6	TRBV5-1	TGCGCCAGCAGCTTGACCCCACCGGCCGGCGGGGCCTCCTATAATTCACCCCTCCACTTT	CASSLTPPAGGASYNSPLHF
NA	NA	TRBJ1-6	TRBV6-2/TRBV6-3	TGTGCCAGCAGTCCCCCTGCCAAGATCGACTCCTATAATTCACCCCTCCACTTT	CASSPPAKIDSYNSPLHF
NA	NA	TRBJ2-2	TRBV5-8	TGTGCCAGCAGCTCGGGACAAAACACCGGGGAGCTGTTTTTT	CASSSGQNTGELFF
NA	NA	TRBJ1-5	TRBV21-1	TGTGCCAGCAGCAAAACATGGTTCAGCAATCAGCCCCAGCATTTT	CASSKTWFSNQPQHF
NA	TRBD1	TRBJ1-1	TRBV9	TGTGCCAGCAGCGGACAGGGGTTGGGGAACACTGAAGCTTTCTTT	CASSGQGLGNTEAFF
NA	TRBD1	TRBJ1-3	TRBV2	TGTGCCAGCGCAAAGTTTGGCAGGGGGGGAGGTGGAAACACCATATATTTT	CASAKFGRGGGGNTIYF
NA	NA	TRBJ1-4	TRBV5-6	TGTGCCAGCAGCTTGGGTTTTTCTGAAAAACTGTTTTTT	CASSLGFSEKLFF
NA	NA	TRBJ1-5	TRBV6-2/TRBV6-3	TGTGCCAGCAGTGGGACTGGTAGCAATCAGCCCCAGCATTTT	CASSGTGSNQPQHF
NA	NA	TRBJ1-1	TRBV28	TGTGCCAGCAGTATACACAGGGTAGGGGCTGAAGCTTTCTTT	CASSIHRVGAEAFF
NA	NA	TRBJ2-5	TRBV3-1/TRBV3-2	TGTGCCAGCACTGACAGATTCCAAGAGACCCAGTACTTC	CASTDRFQETQYF
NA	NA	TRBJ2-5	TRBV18	TGTGCCAGCTCACAGGGGGACGGAGAGACCCAGTACTTC	CASSQGDGETQYF
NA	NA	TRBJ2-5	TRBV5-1	TGCGCCAGCAGCTCAATGCAAGAGACCCAGTACTTC	CASSSMQETQYF
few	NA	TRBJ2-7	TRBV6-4	TGTGCCAGCAGTCTAGGCGGGGACTCCTACGAGCAGTACTTC	CASSLGGDSYEQYF
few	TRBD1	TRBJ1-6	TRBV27	TGTGCCAGCAGGTCGGGACAGGGTAATTCACCCCTCCACTTT	CASRSGQGNSPLHF
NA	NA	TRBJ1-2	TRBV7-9	TGTGCCAGCAGCGACCTGGACAGTGGCTACACCTTC	CASSDLDSGYTF
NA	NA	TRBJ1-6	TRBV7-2	TGTGCCAGCAGCTTTCTGGCGGTCCACAATTCACCCCTCCACTTT	CASSFLAVHNSPLHF
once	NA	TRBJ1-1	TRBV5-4	TGTGCCAGCAGTCAATGGACAGAACAACTGAACACTGAAGCTTTCTTT	CASSQWTEQLNTEAFF
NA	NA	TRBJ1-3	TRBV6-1	TGTGCCAGCAGTGTCCGACAGGAATGGACGGGAAACACCATATATTTT	CASSVRQEWTGNTIYF
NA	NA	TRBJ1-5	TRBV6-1	TGTGCCAGCAGTCATCCGAATCAGCCCCAGCATTTT	CASSHPNQPQHF
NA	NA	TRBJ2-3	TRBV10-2	TGCGCCAGCAGCCAGGACTCGGCTACCCCCCTAGATACGCAGTATTTT	CASSQDSATPLDTQYF
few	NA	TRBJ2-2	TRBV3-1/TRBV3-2	TGTGCCAGCAGCCAGGGCAGACCTACCACCGGGGAGCTGTTTTTT	CASSQGRPTTGELFF